This T cell receptor beta chain was recorded in a study of cytomegalovirus exposure and HLA in healthy donors. Whole-study findings and limits: That first-cohort TCR clusters tended to co-occur in the 130 or so validation repertoires was found in a later analysis. Altogether, more than 150 TCR beta chains were recorded as cytomegalovirus-associated. While the bulk of TCR sequences proved rare, some public TCRs turned up in many donors.

Comments on this clone: Its antigen is still unknown.

Germline values: CDR1 SEHNR, CDR2 FQNEAQ (reference sequence). This CDR3 spans 14 amino acids. Trimming at V came to 4 bases and at J to 3 bases, leaving 5 bases not matched to a gene. The method was immunoSEQ multiplex PCR; TCRdb's version includes in-frame clones alone and lacks a portion of them. Among about 160,000 clones listed, around nine tenths were seen once. Sequencing was performed on PBMCs. The receptor was derived from a man in his late teens or twenties in good health and CMV-seropositive. The chain combines TRBV7-9 with TRBJ1-1; 7 bases agree with TRBD1. Written as DNA, the CDR3 is TGTGCCAGCAGCTACCAAACAGGGGACACTGAAGCTTTCTTT. Translating it yields CASSYQTGDTEAFF.